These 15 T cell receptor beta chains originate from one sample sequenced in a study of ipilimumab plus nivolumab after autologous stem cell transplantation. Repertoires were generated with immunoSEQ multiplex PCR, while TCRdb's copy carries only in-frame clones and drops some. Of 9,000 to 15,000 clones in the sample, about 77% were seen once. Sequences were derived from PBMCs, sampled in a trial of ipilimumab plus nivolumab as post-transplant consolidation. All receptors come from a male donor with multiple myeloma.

The CDR3 DNA reads TGTGCCAGCAGTCCTAACCCTGACTCGCCCCTCCACTTT. It translates to CASSPNPDSPLHF. The chain links TRBV6-1 to TRBJ1-6; D gene uncertain. Germline assignment: CDR1 MNHNS and CDR2 SASEGT. This CDR3 region has 13 residues. V was shortened by 5 bases and J by 13 bases, with 15 bases between the two germline ends.

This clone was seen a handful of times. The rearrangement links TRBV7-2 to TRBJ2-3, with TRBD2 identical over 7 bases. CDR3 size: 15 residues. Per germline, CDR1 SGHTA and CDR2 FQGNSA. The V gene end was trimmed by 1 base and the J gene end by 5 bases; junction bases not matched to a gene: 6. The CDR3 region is CASSLDWGGEDTQYF. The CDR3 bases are TGTGCCAGCAGCTTAGATTGGGGGGGGGAAGATACGCAGTATTTT.

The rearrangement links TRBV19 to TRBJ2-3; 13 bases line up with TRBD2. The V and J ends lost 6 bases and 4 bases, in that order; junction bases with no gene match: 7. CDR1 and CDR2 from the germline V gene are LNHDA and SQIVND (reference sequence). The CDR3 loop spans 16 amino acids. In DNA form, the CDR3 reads TGTGCCAGTAGCAACTCACTAGCGGGGGGGGCAGATACGCAGTATTTT. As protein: CASSNSLAGGADTQYF. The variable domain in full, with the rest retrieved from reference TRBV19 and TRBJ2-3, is DGGITQSPKYLFRKEGQNVTLSCEQNLNHDAMYWYRQDPGQGLRLIYYSQIVNDFQKGDIAEGYSVSREKKESFPLTVTSAQKNPTAFYLCASSNSLAGGADTQYFGPGTRLTVL.

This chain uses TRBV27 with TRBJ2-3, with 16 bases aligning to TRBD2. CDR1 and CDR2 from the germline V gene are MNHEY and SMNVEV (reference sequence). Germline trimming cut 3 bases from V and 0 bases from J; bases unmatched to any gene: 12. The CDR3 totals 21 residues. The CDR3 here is CASSFIGAGTSGGASTDTQYF. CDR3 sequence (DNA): TGTGCCAGCAGTTTCATAGGGGCTGGGACTAGCGGGGGGGCCAGCACAGATACGCAGTATTTT.

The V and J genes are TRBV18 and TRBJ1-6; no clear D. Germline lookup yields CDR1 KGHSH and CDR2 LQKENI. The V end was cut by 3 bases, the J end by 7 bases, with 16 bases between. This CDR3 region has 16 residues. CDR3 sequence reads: CASSPRVGTDNSPLHF. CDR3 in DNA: TGTGCCAGCTCACCTAGAGTGGGAACTGACAATTCACCCCTCCACTTT.

The CDR3 is CASSFQSSDTQYF. In DNA, the CDR3 is TGTGCCAGCAGTTTCCAGTCTTCAGATACGCAGTATTTT. The chain joins TRBV27 to TRBJ2-3, with no clear D. Trimming took off 3 bases at V and 4 bases at J, with 8 bases between the two ends. The CDR3 length is 13 residues. Germline V gene sequence: CDR1 MNHEY, CDR2 SMNVEV (reference sequence).

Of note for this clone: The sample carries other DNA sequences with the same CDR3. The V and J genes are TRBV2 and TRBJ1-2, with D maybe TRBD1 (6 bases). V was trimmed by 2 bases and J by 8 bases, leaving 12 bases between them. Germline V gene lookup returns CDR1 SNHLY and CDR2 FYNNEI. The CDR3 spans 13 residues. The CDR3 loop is CASSEYKGGGYTF. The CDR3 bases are TGTGCCAGCAGTGAATATAAGGGGGGGGGCTACACCTTC.

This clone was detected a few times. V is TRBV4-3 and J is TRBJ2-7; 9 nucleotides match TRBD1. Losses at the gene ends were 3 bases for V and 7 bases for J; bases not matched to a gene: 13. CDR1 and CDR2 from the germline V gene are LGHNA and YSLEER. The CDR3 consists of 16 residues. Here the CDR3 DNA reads TGCGCCAGCAGCCAGCACCTATCGGGACAGGGCGGGGAGCAGTACTTC. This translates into CASSQHLSGQGGEQYF.

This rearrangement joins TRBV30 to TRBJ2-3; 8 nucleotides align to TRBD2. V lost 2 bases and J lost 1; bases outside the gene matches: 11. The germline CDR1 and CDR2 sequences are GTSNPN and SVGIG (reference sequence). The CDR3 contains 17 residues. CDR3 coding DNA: TGTGCCTGGAGTAACCTCTCGGGGCGGGGGGGCACAGATACGCAGTATTTT. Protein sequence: CAWSNLSGRGGTDTQYF.

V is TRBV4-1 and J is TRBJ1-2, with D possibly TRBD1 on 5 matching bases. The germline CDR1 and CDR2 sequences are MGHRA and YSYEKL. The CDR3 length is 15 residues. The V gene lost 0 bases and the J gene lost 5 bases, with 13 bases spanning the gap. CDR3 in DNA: TGCGCCAGCAGCCAAGATCCAAGGACACATTATGGCTACACCTTC. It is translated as CASSQDPRTHYGYTF.

The CDR3 DNA sequence: TGTGCCAGCAGCTTTCCGACTAGCGGGGGCGGAAAAGAGACCCAGTACTTC. Translating gives CASSFPTSGGGKETQYF. This rearrangement joins TRBV5-4 to TRBJ2-5; TRBD2 aligns across 12 bases. Germline trimming cut 2 bases from V and 3 bases from J; bases unmatched to any gene: 8. The CDR3 contains 17 residues. The germline gives CDR1 SGHNT, CDR2 YYREEE (reference sequence).

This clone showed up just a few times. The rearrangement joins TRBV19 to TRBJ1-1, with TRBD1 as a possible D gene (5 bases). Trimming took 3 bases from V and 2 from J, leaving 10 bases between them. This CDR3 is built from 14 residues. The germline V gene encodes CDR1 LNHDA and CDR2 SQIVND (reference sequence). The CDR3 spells CASSMTVSNTEAFF. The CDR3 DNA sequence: TGTGCCAGTAGTATGACAGTCAGTAACACTGAAGCTTTCTTT.

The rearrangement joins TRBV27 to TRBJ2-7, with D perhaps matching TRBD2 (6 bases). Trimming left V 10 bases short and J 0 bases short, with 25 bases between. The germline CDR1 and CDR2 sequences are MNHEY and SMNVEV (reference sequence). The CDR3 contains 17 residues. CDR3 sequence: CATSSSPGTPNSYEQYF. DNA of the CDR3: TGTGCCACCTCTTCCTCTCCCGGGACTCCAAACTCCTACGAGCAGTACTTC.

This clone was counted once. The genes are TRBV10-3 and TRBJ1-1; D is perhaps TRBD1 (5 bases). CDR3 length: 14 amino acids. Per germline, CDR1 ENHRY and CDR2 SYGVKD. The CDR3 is CASRRPGDSPEAFF. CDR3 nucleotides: TGTGCAAGCCGTCGCCCGGGGGACTCTCCTGAAGCTTTCTTT.

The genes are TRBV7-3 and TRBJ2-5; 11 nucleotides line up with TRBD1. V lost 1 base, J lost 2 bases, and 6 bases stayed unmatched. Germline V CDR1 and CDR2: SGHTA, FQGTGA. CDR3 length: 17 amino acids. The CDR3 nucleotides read TGTGCCAGCAGCTTAAGGCCCCGGGACAGGGGGCAAGAGACCCAGTACTTC. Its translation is CASSLRPRDRGQETQYF.